These 14 T cell receptor beta chains were sequenced from one sample in a study of blood T cells in healthy people across ages (dated by TCRdb to about 2015). Library preparation was by 5' RACE. Instrument on record: Illumina HiSeq 2500. A second roughly 7 to 11 cycle PCR used a sample-barcoded 5' primer and a J-beta primer mix. TCRdb took the public reads, trimmed them with fastp at Q25, ran MiXCR for clone calling and kept in-frame beta chains. Identical CDR3 proteins give one entry, which carries the most common genes and DNA. A total of 1.5 million to 2 million distinct CDR3 sequences appear in this sample, roughly 28% of them only once. Less than 9.5% of the sample lies in the top ten. The material sequenced was blood. The receptors were sampled from a woman aged 30 to 39 in good health.

In this sample, this clonotype turned up once. The chain recombines TRBV6-4 with TRBJ1-4; D gene ambiguous. The CDR3 loop spans 11 amino acids. Trimming cost V 4 bases and J 16 bases, with 13 bases left between them. The germline CDR1 and CDR2 sequences are MRHNA and SNTAGT. CDR3 nucleotides: TGTGCCAGCAGTGCGAACCTCGCTTGGTTTTTT. Protein sequence: CASSANLAWFF.

This clonotype has more than one count but fewer than ten. In DNA, the CDR3 is TGTGCCAGCAGTGTAGGGGGGAAATATGGCTACACCTTC. Residues: CASSVGGKYGYTF. The rearrangement uses TRBV25-1 and TRBJ1-2; D is possibly TRBD1 (6 bases). From germline, CDR1 is MGHDK and CDR2 SYGVNS. The V end lost 4 bases, the J end lost 5 bases, and 11 bases lay between the germline ends. The CDR3 sequence is 13 residues long.

V usage is TRBV3-1 and J usage is TRBJ2-2; D is uncertain. The V and J ends lost 2 bases and 8 bases respectively, with 9 bases between them. Germline V gives CDR1 LGHDT, CDR2 YNNKEL (reference sequence). The CDR3 totals 13 residues. The CDR3 DNA follows: TGTGCCAGCAGCCAACTTACCGGGGGGGAGCTGTTTTTT. Protein sequence: CASSQLTGGELFF.

CDR3 region: CASSLVGQGVSPLHF. CDR3 nucleotides: TGTGCCAGCAGCTTGGTGGGACAGGGGGTGTCACCCCTCCACTTT. The gene calls are TRBV5-5 and TRBJ1-6, with TRBD1 identical over 11 bases. The CDR3 has 15 amino acids. The ends lost 0 bases at V and 10 bases at J; junction bases unmatched: 3. Germline V gene data show CDR1 as SGHKS and CDR2 as YYEKEE (reference sequence).

This clonotype was seen at least ten times. This rearrangement joins TRBV7-2 to TRBJ2-6; 7 bases match TRBD2. The CDR3 is made up of 17 amino acids. The V and J ends lost 5 bases and 0 bases, in that order; junction bases with no gene match: 7. CDR1 is SGHTA and CDR2 is FQGNSA in the germline V gene. CDR3 sequence (DNA): TGTGCCAGCAGCCCTCAAGCGGGGCGCTCTGGGGCCAACGTCCTGACTTTC. Protein product: CASSPQAGRSGANVLTF.

This clonotype was counted only a few times. The rearrangement links TRBV29-1 to TRBJ2-1, with D perhaps being TRBD1 or TRBD2 (6 bases each). This CDR3 is 14 amino acids long. CDR1 is SQVTM and CDR2 is ANQGSEA in the germline V gene. The V gene lost 1 base and the J gene lost 7 bases, with 14 bases spanning the gap. The chain's CDR3 is CSVEGGAGWNEQFF. The DNA of the CDR3 is TGCAGCGTTGAAGGGGGGGCCGGGTGGAATGAGCAGTTCTTC.

In DNA form, the CDR3 reads TGTGCCAGCAGCTTAGGTACTGAAAGCGGCTACACCTTC. Protein sequence: CASSLGTESGYTF. The chain carries TRBV7-2 and TRBJ1-2; no firm D call. Per germline, CDR1 SGHTA and CDR2 FQGNSA. CDR3 length equals 13 residues. Trimming pared 1 base from V and 8 bases from J, leaving 11 bases between.

This clonotype was seen at least ten times. J is TRBJ2-4 and V is TRBV12-3 or TRBV12-4; D remains unclear. The CDR3 is 14 residues long. Deletions cut 2 bases from V and 9 bases from J, with 14 bases between. In nucleotides, the CDR3 is TGTGCCAGCAGTTTACGTGGTGACGAAAGCATTCAGTACTTC. Protein sequence: CASSLRGDESIQYF.

J is TRBJ1-5 and V is TRBV7-6; D unclear. The CDR3 has 14 residues. Germline CDR1 SGHVS, CDR2 FNYEAQ. Trimming stripped 4 bases from V and 3 bases from J, with 10 bases between. The chain's CDR3 is CASSSAGPNQPQHF. Written as DNA, the CDR3 is TGTGCCAGCAGCTCGGCAGGACCCAATCAGCCCCAGCATTTT.

Concerning this clonotype itself: At one of its ends the junction is not consistent with the germline gene, which may arise from a read error. The V gene is TRBV12-3 or TRBV12-4, the J gene TRBJ1-1; TRBD1 agrees at 8 bases. This CDR3 is built from 15 residues. CDR3 in amino acids: CASSRTPGQGTVAFF. DNA of the CDR3: TGTGCCAGCAGTCGAACACCCGGACAGGGTACTGTAGCTTTCTTT.

The sample holds a few counts of this clonotype. The CDR3 spells CASSASSYNEQYF. The CDR3 DNA sequence: TGTGCCAGCAGTGCGAGCTCCTACAATGAGCAGTACTTC. The chain uses TRBV25-1 and TRBJ2-1; D remains unclear. The end of the DNA aligns better with TRBJ2-7, so the J call may be wrong. The germline V gene encodes CDR1 MGHDK and CDR2 SYGVNS. The CDR3 sequence is 13 residues long.

This chain links TRBV5-1 with TRBJ2-2; D remains unclear. The V gene's germline CDR1 is SGHRS and CDR2 YFSETQ. Trimming shortened V by 0 bases and J by 1 base, and 10 bases separated the two germline ends. The CDR3 has 16 amino acids. CDR3 sequence: CASSLAGRKNTGELFF. The DNA of the CDR3 is TGCGCCAGCAGCTTGGCTGGACGGAAGAACACCGGGGAGCTGTTTTTT.

This clonotype appeared many times. This rearrangement joins TRBV5-5 to TRBJ2-1; D tentatively fits TRBD1 or TRBD2 (5 bases each). CDR1 and CDR2 from the germline V gene are SGHKS and YYEKEE (reference sequence). This CDR3 is built from 18 residues. V was shortened by 6 bases and J by 0 bases, with 22 bases between the two germline ends. The CDR3 here is CASTGFGTGDGSYNEQFF. The CDR3 DNA follows: TGTGCCAGCACCGGGTTTGGGACCGGGGACGGCTCCTACAATGAGCAGTTCTTC.

This chain joins TRBV20-1 and TRBJ2-7; D is unclear. From germline, CDR1 is DFQATT and CDR2 SNEGSKA (reference sequence). The germline V and J ends were trimmed by 3 bases and 0 bases, with 6 bases remaining between them. CDR3 size: 12 residues. The DNA for the CDR3 is TGCAGTGCTAGCCCAGACTCCTACGAGCAGTACTTC. This gives the protein CSASPDSYEQYF.